The clone carrying this T cell receptor (beta chain) was recorded once. Germline-derived CDR1 and CDR2 are ENHRY and SYGVKD. This CDR3 has 15 amino acids. V lost 0 bases, J lost 2 bases, and 7 bases lay in between. In the authors' workflow: Researchers report that nucleated cell counts were estimated from reference gene primer amplification. Sequencing was performed with immunoSEQ multiplex PCR; in TCRdb, only in-frame clones are kept and a portion is missing. The DNA gave D and trimming, while V, J and clone size come from that table. Found here are some 150,000 clones, roughly 80% of them singletons; the top ten hold approximately 5%. This sample was included in a study of blood T cell repertoires in COVID-19. For the study at large: The samples span acute and convalescent COVID-19 from the United States, Italy and Spain. PBMCs, B-cell-depleted T cells, or T cells provided the cDNA or gDNA that made up the material.

This TCR came from a human donor in a cohort sampled during active COVID-19. Sequenced input: peripheral blood. This sequence joins TRBV10-3 and TRBJ2-2; D perhaps matches TRBD1 (5 bases). CDR3 sequence reads: CAISESRGNTGELFF. The CDR3 DNA reads as TGTGCCATCAGTGAGTCTAGGGGAAACACCGGGGAGCTGTTTTTT.